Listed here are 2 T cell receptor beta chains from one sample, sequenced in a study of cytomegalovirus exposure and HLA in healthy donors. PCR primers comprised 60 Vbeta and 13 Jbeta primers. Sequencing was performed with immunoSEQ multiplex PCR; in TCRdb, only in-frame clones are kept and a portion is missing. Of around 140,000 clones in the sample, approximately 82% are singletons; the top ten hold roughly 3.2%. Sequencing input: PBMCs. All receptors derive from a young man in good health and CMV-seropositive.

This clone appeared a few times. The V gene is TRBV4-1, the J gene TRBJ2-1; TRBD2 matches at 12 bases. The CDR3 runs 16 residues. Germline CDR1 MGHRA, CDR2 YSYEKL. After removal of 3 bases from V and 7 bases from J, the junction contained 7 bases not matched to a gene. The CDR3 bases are TGCGCCAGCAGCCAGGGGGCTAGCGGGAGGGAGAATGAGCAGTTCTTC. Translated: CASSQGASGRENEQFF.

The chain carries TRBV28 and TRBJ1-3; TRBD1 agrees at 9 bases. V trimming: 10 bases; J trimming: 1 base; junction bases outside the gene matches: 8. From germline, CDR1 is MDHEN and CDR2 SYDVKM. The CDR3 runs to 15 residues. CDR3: CATHRGTGSGNTIYF. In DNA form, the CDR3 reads TGTGCCACCCATCGCGGGACAGGGTCTGGAAACACCATATATTTT.